This T cell receptor (beta chain) was captured in a study of tumor-infiltrating lymphocytes in primary liver carcinoma. In regard to this clonotype: The junction and the germline gene differ at one end; a read error may be behind it.

CDR3 length: 16 residues. From germline, CDR1 is SEHNR and CDR2 FQNEAQ (reference sequence). With a constant-region primer, TCR beta cDNA was made from approximately 500 ng of total RNA. Construction of TCR beta libraries relied on three successive nested multiplex PCR rounds employing slightly modified ARM-PCR. A C-beta reverse primer was combined with TRBV1-TRBV30 forward primers in the first two PCR rounds, and each round had approximately 9 cycles. MiXCR, run by TCRdb on the multiplex PCR reads, gives a single entry per CDR3 protein. This table has tens of thousands of distinct CDR3 sequences, 74% appearing once. Total RNA and DNA came together from approximately 20-30 mg of bulk tissue without cell sorting. Among the patients, all had chronic HBV infection and none had been treated. Sampling was performed at five separate regions of each tumor.

This receptor was taken from a man aged 40-55 years with primary liver carcinoma and hepatitis B virus infection. The chain joins TRBV7-9 to TRBJ1-3; the D is unclear. Source material: liver tumor tissue from sampling region 4. Subset meaning: tumor region T4, right-lateral pole. CDR3 amino acids: CAGSPPSGVTGNTIYF. The CDR3 DNA reads as TGTGCCGGCAGCCCACCCTCCGGGGTGACTGGAAACACCATATATTTT.